Sequencing of this T cell receptor (beta chain) was carried out in a study of T cell repertoires in ileal Crohn's disease. Clones were read by immunoSEQ multiplex PCR, and TCRdb kept only the in-frame ones, dropping some. This table holds about 62,000 clones, roughly nine tenths found once. This CDR3 is built from 15 residues. Germline-derived CDR1 and CDR2 are SGHDT and YYEEEE. V lost 4 bases and J lost 3, with 14 bases in between. The time point was: neoterminal ileum biopsy at postoperative endoscopy, about 6 months after surgery. The material sequenced was ileal tissue. The genes are TRBV5-6 and TRBJ2-1; the D gene is possibly TRBD1 (6 bases). This clonotype originated in an adult with Crohn's disease. DNA for the CDR3: TGTGCCAGCAGCCCACTAGACAGGTTCTACAATGAGCAGTTCTTC. It specifies CASSPLDRFYNEQFF.